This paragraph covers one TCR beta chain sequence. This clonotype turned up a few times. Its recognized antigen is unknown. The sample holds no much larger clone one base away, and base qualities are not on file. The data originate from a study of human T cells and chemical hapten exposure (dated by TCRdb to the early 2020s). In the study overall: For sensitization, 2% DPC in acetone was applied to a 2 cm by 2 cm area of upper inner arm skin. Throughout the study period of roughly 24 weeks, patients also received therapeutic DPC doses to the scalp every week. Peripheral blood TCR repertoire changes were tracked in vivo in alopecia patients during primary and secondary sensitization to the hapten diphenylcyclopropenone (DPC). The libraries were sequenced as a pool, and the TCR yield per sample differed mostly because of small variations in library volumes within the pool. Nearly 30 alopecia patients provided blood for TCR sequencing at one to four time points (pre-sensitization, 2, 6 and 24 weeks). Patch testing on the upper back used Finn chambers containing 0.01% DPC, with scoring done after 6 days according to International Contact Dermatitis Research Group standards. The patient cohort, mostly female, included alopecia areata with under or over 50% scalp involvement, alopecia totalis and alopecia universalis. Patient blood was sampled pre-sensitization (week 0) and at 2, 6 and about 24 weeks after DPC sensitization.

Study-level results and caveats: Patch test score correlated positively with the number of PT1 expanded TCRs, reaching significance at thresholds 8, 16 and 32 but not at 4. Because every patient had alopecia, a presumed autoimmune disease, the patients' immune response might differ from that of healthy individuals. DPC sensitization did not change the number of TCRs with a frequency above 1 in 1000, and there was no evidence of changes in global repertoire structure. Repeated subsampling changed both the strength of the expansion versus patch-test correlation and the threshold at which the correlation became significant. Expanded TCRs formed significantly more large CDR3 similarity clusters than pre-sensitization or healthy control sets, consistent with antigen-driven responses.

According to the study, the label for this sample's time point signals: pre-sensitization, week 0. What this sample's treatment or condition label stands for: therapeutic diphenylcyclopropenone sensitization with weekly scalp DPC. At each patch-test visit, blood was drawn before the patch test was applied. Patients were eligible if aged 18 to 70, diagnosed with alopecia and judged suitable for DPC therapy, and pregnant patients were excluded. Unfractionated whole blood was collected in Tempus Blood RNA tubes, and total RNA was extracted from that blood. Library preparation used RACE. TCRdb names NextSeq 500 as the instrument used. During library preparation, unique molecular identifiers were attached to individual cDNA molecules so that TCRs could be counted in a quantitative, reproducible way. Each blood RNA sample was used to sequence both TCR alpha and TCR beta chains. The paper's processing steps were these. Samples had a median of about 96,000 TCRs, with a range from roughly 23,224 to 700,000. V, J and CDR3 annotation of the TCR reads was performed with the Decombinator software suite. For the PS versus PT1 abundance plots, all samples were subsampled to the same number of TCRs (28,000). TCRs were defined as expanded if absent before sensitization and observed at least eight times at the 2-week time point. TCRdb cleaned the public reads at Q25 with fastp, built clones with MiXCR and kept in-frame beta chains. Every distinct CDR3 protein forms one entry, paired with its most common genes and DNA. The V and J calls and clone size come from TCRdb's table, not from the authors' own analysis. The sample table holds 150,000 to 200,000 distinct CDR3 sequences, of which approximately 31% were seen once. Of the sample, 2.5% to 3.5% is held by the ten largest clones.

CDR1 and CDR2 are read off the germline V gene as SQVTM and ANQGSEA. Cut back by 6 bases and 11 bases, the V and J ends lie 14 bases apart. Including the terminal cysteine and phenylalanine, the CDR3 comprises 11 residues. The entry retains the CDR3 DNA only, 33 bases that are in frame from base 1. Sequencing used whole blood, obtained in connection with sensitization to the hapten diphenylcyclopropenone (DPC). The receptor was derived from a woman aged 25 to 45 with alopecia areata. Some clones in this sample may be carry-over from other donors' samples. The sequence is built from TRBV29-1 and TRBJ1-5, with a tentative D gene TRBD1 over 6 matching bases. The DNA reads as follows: TGCAGCGTCCGTACAGGGTCGACCCAGCATTTT. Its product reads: CSVRTGSTQHF.